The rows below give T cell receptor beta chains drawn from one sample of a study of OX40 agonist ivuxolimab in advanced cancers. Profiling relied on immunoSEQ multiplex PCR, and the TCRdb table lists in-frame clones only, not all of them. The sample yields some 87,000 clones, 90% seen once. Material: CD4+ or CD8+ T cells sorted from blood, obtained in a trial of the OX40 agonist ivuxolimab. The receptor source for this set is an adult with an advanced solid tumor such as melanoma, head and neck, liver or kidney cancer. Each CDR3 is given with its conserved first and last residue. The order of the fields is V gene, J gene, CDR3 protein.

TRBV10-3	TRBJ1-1	CAISEPTGDRNTEAFF
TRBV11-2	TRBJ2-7	CASSFSIDGSYEQYF
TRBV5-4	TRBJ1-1	CASSRQSLNTEAFF
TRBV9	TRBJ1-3	CASSVAQGTSGNTIYF
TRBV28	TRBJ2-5	CASSTRTGGLETQYF
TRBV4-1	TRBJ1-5	CASSQLGRSNQPQHF
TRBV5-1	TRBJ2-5	CASSSTSAQETQYF
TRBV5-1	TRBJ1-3	CASSAQAVSGNTIYF
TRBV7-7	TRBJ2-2	CASSLDTSGSLTGELFF
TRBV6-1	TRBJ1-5	CASSSDRGHGQPQHF
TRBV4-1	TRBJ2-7	CASSPLAGSYEQYF
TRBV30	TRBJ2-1	CAWNKGFSYNEQFF
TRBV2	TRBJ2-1	CASSEGREARSGEQFF
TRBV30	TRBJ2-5	CAWSTDGTSGTPQETQYF
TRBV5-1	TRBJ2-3	CASFSGGPSTDTQYF
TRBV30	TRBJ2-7	CAWSQYYEQYF
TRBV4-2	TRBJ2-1	CASSQVGADRDNEQFF
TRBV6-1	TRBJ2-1	CATRTSGRVDEQFF
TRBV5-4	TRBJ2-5	CASSPGQGPETQYF
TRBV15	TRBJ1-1	CATSREYADGGQAFF
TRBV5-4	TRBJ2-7	CASSLLQGLAGEQYF
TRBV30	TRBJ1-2	CAWTTYGGYGYTF
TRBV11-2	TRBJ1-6	CASSRQGTGNSPLHF
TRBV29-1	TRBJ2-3	CSVELAARDTQYF
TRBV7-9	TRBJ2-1	CASSLAPPSAQGEQFF
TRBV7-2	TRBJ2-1	CASSLARRTDNEQFF
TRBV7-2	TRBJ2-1	CASSQRNEQFF
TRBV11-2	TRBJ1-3	CASSLRGTGRGTIYF
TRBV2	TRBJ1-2	CASSEGRQGYTF
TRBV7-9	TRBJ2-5	CASSLVVGIETQYF
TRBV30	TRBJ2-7	CALRRGSTAYEQYF
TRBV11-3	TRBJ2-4	CASSRTSKNIQYF
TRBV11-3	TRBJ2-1	CASSLSGTQQFF
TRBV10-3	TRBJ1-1	CAISESTSYGSTAFF
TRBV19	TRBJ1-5	CASSIVGEYQPQHF
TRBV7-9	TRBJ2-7	CASSLATTSGKYEQYF
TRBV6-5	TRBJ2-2	CASSMDTTSGELFF
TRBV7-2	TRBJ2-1	CASSLAYVENEQFF
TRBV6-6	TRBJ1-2	CASIKSRTDNYGYTF
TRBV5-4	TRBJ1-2	CASSLTGGGGYTF
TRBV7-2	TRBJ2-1	CASSATRSNEQFF
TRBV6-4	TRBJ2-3	CASRDITGGNNTQYF
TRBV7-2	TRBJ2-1	CASSLGSATYNEQFF
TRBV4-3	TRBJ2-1	CASSQEWRDLNEQFF
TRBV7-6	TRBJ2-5	CASSLDTVEETQYF